A single sample gave rise to the 10 T cell receptor beta chains below, sequenced in a study of T-cell memory formation after mild COVID-19. A single record per CDR3 protein comes from TCRdb applying MiXCR to the 5' RACE reads. The table shows 500,000 to 600,000 distinct CDR3 sequences, with approximately 18% occurring only once. Sequencing used PBMCs or a T cell subset sorted from them (not recorded which). These receptors were taken from an adult woman who had mild COVID-19 (a few samples of this study predate the infection). Cell type and time point are not known.

The chain uses TRBV2 and TRBJ2-7; D remains ambiguous. This CDR3 is 11 amino acids long. V lost 6 bases, J lost 2 bases, and 5 bases lay in between. Germline loops: CDR1 SNHLY, CDR2 FYNNEI. This chain's CDR3 is CASRETYEQYF. CDR3 DNA: TGTGCCAGCAGAGAAACCTACGAGCAGTACTTC. The full variable domain, in which reference TRBV2 and TRBJ2-7 provide the parts outside the CDR3, is EPEVTQTPSHQVTQMGQEVILRCVPISNHLYFYWYRQILGQKVEFLVSFYNNEISEKSEIFDDQFSVERPDGSNFTLKIRSTKLEDSAMYFCASRETYEQYFGPGTRLTVT.

This clonotype was counted once. The genes are TRBV12-3 or TRBV12-4 and TRBJ1-5, with D possibly matching TRBD1 (5 bases). This CDR3 region has 14 residues. V dropped 5 bases and J dropped 6 bases, with 14 bases sitting between them. CDR3 sequence (DNA): TGTGCCAGCAGTCTACAGGTGGGGGGTCAGCCCCAGCATTTT. This codes for CASSLQVGGQPQHF.

This chain joins TRBV12-3 or TRBV12-4 and TRBJ2-7; D perhaps matches TRBD1 (5 bases). The V and J ends lost 8 bases and 3 bases respectively, with 11 bases between them. The CDR3 contains 12 residues. The CDR3 here is CASRAGIYEQYF. CDR3 nucleotides: TGTGCCAGCCGGGCAGGGATCTACGAGCAGTACTTC.

This clonotype occurred a few times. This chain joins TRBV19 and TRBJ2-7, with TRBD1 identical over 9 bases. The J segment lost 3 bases and the V segment lost 3 bases, leaving 3 bases of the junction unmatched. The CDR3 consists of 14 residues. CDR1 is LNHDA and CDR2 is SQIVND in the germline V gene (reference sequence). In DNA, the CDR3 is TGTGCCAGTAGTATTTCGACAGGGGGCTACGAGCAGTACTTC. This sequence encodes CASSISTGGYEQYF. Filled out from reference TRBV19 and TRBJ2-7, the complete variable domain reads DGGITQSPKYLFRKEGQNVTLSCEQNLNHDAMYWYRQDPGQGLRLIYYSQIVNDFQKGDIAEGYSVSREKKESFPLTVTSAQKNPTAFYLCASSISTGGYEQYFGPGTRLTVT.

This clonotype has more than one count but fewer than ten. The chain employs TRBV29-1 and TRBJ1-1; D gene unclear. From germline, CDR1 is SQVTM and CDR2 ANQGSEA. The CDR3 is 14 amino acids. With 6 bases removed from V and 4 bases from J, the gap between germline ends came to 18 bases. The CDR3 DNA is TGCAGCGTAGCGGCGCGGCCCCGGGTCACTGAAGCTTTCTTT. Residues: CSVAARPRVTEAFF. The variable domain in full, completed from reference TRBV29-1 and TRBJ1-1, reads SAVISQKPSRDICQRGTSLTIQCQVDSQVTMMFWYRQQPGQSLTLIATANQGSEATYESGFVIDKFPISRPNLTFSTLTVSNMSPEDSSIYLCSVAARPRVTEAFFGQGTRLTVV.

The table lists this clonotype with a few counts. V usage is TRBV18 and J usage is TRBJ2-7; 13 nucleotides agree with TRBD2. The CDR3 loop spans 15 amino acids. Germline CDR1 and CDR2: KGHSH and LQKENI. Losses at the gene ends were 4 bases for V and 4 bases for J; bases not matched to a gene: 4. The CDR3: CASSQGTSGTYEQYF. The CDR3 DNA follows: TGTGCCAGCTCACAGGGGACTAGCGGGACTTACGAGCAGTACTTC.

This clonotype has only a few counts. The junction does not match germline at one end; this may be a read error. The chain recombines TRBV12-3 or TRBV12-4 with TRBJ1-5; 7 bases line up with TRBD1. The CDR3 covers 12 residues. This CDR3 is CASSLTGQHQHF. The CDR3 DNA follows: TGTGCCAGCAGTTTAACGGGACAGCACCAGCATTTT.

The V gene is TRBV15, the J gene TRBJ1-1, with 7 nucleotides matching TRBD1. The CDR3 covers 16 residues. V gave up 1 base and J gave up 3 bases; unmatched junction bases: 8. The V gene's germline CDR1 is LNHNV and CDR2 YYDKDF (reference sequence). The CDR3 DNA sequence: TGTGCCACCAGCAGAGGAAAGAAGACAGGGTACACTGAAGCTTTCTTT. The encoded protein is CATSRGKKTGYTEAFF.

J is TRBJ2-5 and V is TRBV25-1; a weak D match, TRBD1 (5 bases). Germline-derived CDR1 and CDR2 are MGHDK and SYGVNS. Trimming removed 1 base at V and 4 bases at J, with 10 bases between. This CDR3 comprises 14 residues. CDR3 in amino acids: CASSESGQGETQYF. The CDR3 nucleotides read TGTGCCAGCAGTGAATCTGGACAAGGAGAGACCCAGTACTTC. The whole variable domain, filled in from reference TRBV25-1 and TRBJ2-5, reads EADIYQTPRYLVIGTGKKITLECSQTMGHDKMYWYQQDPGMELHLIHYSYGVNSTEKGDLSSESTVSRIRTEHFPLTLESARPSHTSQYLCASSESGQGETQYFGPGTRLLVL.

This clonotype came up a few times. The chain is built from TRBV7-2 and TRBJ1-6; 7 bases are a match to TRBD1. Germline V gene lookup returns CDR1 SGHTA and CDR2 FQGNSA. With 1 base clipped from V and 9 bases from J, the junction kept 15 bases outside the gene matches. This CDR3 region has 18 residues. The CDR3 DNA reads TGTGCCAGCAGCTTAGTGGGGGCGGAGACAGGGTCTTTTTCACCCCTCCACTTT. This encodes CASSLVGAETGSFSPLHF. The entire variable domain, with the rest obtained from reference TRBV7-2 and TRBJ1-6, is as follows: GAGVSQSPSNKVTEKGKDVELRCDPISGHTALYWYRQSLGQGLEFLIYFQGNSAPDKSGLPSDRFSAERTGGSVSTLTIQRTQQEDSAVYLCASSLVGAETGSFSPLHFGNGTRLTVT.